The 4 T cell receptor beta chains in this list originate from one sample, sequenced in a study of persistence of HIV-infected CD4 T cells. Their antigens are not known. This was the immunoSEQ version 4 assay in survey mode. Generated by immunoSEQ multiplex PCR, the TCRdb table keeps only in-frame clones and is missing some. The sample shows under 60,000 clones, about 80% of them seen only once. Lysates of CMV-infected fibroblasts at 10 ug/mL stimulated these cells. Sorted nonresponding memory CD4+ T cells were CD40L-negative, CD69-negative, CD45RO-high. The source was CD4+ T cells sorted from PBMCs after approximately 19-hour stimulation, collected from a patient who received antiretroviral therapy. These receptors originate from an adult man with HIV who was CMV-seropositive.

The V gene is TRBV19, the J gene TRBJ2-2, with unresolved D. The CDR3 has 14 residues. Germline V lookup: CDR1 LNHDA, CDR2 SQIVND (reference sequence). V gave up 4 bases and J gave up 3 bases, with 9 bases separating them. The CDR3 loop is CASSKQLHTGELFF. The CDR3 DNA follows: TGTGCCAGTAGTAAACAGCTACACACCGGGGAGCTGTTTTTT.

V usage is TRBV29-1 and J usage is TRBJ2-7, with D possibly being TRBD1 (6 bases). CDR1 is SQVTM, CDR2 ANQGSEA, per germline. The length of the CDR3 is 11 residues. V lost 5 bases and J lost 6, with 11 bases in between. The CDR3: CSVRDKSEQYF. The CDR3 DNA is TGCAGCGTTCGGGACAAAAGCGAGCAGTACTTC.

J is TRBJ2-2 and V is TRBV3-1 (or the pseudogene TRBV3-2); TRBD2 aligns across 8 bases. CDR1 LGHDT and CDR2 YNNKEL come from the germline V gene (reference sequence). With 4 bases clipped from V and 15 bases from J, the junction kept 7 bases outside the gene matches. The CDR3 is 12 residues long. The CDR3 nucleotides read TGTGCCAGCAGCCGCCGGGAGGGGTCAATGTTTTTT. It codes for CASSRREGSMFF.

The table lists this clone with a few counts. The chain employs TRBV20-1 and TRBJ2-3; D remains unclear. The CDR3 covers 11 residues. V was shortened by 5 bases and J by 2 bases, with 5 bases between the two germline ends. Germline V lookup: CDR1 DFQATT, CDR2 SNEGSKA (reference sequence). The CDR3 spells CSADTTDTQYF. CDR3 nucleotides: TGCAGTGCTGACACCACAGATACGCAGTATTTT.